These T cell receptor beta chains were read from a single sample in a study of shared clonotypes between healthy human individuals. The protocol was immunoSEQ multiplex PCR, while the TCRdb copy is restricted to in-frame clones and leaves out a portion. This table has fewer than 1.8 million clones, 98% to 99% appearing once. Sequencing used naive CD4+ T cells sorted from blood. The source of these receptors is a man in his thirties or forties in good health. CDR3s include the opening cysteine and the closing phenylalanine or tryptophan. Each record gives: V gene, D gene, J gene, clone size, CDR3 protein, CDR3 DNA. The D gene is left open where the match is weak. Rows give clone size only sometimes, using once, few, many, or a class for an expanded clone.

TRBV5-5	TRBD1	TRBJ2-1	.	CASSATGGAAGEQFF	TGTGCCAGCAGCGCAACAGGGGGCGCGGCTGGGGAGCAGTTCTTC
TRBV10-2	.	TRBJ2-3	.	CASSESGVGTDTQYF	TGCGCCAGCAGTGAGTCGGGGGTCGGGACAGATACGCAGTATTTT
TRBV6-6	.	TRBJ1-2	.	CASRPRQGDNYGYTF	TGTGCCAGCAGACCCCGCCAGGGTGATAACTATGGCTACACCTTC
TRBV2	.	TRBJ2-3	.	CASREIGTDTQYF	TGTGCCAGCAGGGAGATCGGGACAGATACGCAGTATTTT
TRBV7-9	.	TRBJ2-1	.	CASSSTDYESLYEQFF	TGTGCCAGCAGCTCAACCGACTACGAAAGCCTATATGAGCAGTTCTTC
TRBV6-1	TRBD1	TRBJ1-5	.	CASSPFGQGNQPQHF	TGTGCCAGCAGCCCTTTTGGACAGGGTAATCAGCCCCAGCATTTT
TRBV29-1	TRBD1	TRBJ1-2	once	CSVGGQGVSF	TGCAGCGTTGGTGGACAGGGGGTATCCTTC
TRBV5-1	.	TRBJ2-3	.	CASSLVGADTQYF	TGCGCCAGCAGCTTGGTTGGTGCAGATACGCAGTATTTT
TRBV6-5	.	TRBJ1-2	.	CASSQQVNYGYTF	TGTGCCAGCAGTCAACAGGTTAACTATGGCTACACCTTC
TRBV7-2	.	TRBJ2-1	.	CASSFLGSPSYNEQFF	TGTGCCAGCAGCTTTCTGGGGTCCCCCTCCTACAATGAGCAGTTCTTC
TRBV2	.	TRBJ2-7	.	CASSEQAYEQYF	TGTGCCAGCAGTGAACAGGCCTACGAGCAGTACTTC
TRBV7-9	.	TRBJ2-2	.	CASSFSGLSVYSGELFF	TGTGCCAGCAGCTTTAGTGGGCTGTCGGTCTACAGCGGGGAGCTGTTTTTT
TRBV29-1	TRBD1	TRBJ2-3	.	CSARTGGTDTQYF	TGCAGCGCCCGGACAGGGGGCACAGATACGCAGTATTTT
TRBV28	.	TRBJ1-4	.	CASSLTWDEKLFF	TGTGCCAGCAGTTTAACCTGGGATGAAAAACTGTTTTTT
TRBV10-3	.	TRBJ2-1	.	CAIKGGYNEQFF	TGTGCCATCAAAGGAGGGTACAATGAGCAGTTCTTC
TRBV2	TRBD1	TRBJ1-1	.	CASSEQGAGTEAFF	TGTGCCAGCAGTGAACAGGGGGCCGGCACTGAAGCTTTCTTT
TRBV9	.	TRBJ2-1	.	CASSVDSADEQFF	TGTGCCAGCAGCGTAGACAGCGCCGATGAGCAGTTCTTC
TRBV7-3	.	TRBJ1-1	.	CASSAQRNTEAFF	TGTGCCAGCTCGGCCCAAAGGAACACTGAAGCTTTCTTT
TRBV10-3	TRBD2	TRBJ2-1	.	CAISEASGRGHNEQFF	TGTGCCATCAGTGAGGCCAGCGGGAGGGGCCACAATGAGCAGTTCTTC
TRBV18	.	TRBJ2-5	once	CASSPAQSRETQYF	TGTGCCAGCTCACCGGCACAGTCCAGGGAGACCCAGTACTTC
TRBV28	.	TRBJ2-1	.	CASSLADNEQFF	TGTGCCAGCAGTTTGGCCGACAATGAGCAGTTCTTC
TRBV2	TRBD2	TRBJ2-1	.	CASNTLGGGRDNEQFF	TGTGCCAGCAATACATTAGGCGGCGGGAGGGACAATGAGCAGTTCTTC
TRBV2	TRBD2	TRBJ2-3	.	CASSETSATDTQYF	TGTGCCAGCAGTGAGACTAGCGCAACAGATACGCAGTATTTT
TRBV7-2	.	TRBJ2-7	.	CASSLSPGRNEQYF	TGTGCCAGCAGCTTAAGTCCGGGGAGGAACGAGCAGTACTTC
TRBV4-3	.	TRBJ2-7	.	CASSQVRSSYEQYF	TGCGCCAGCAGCCAAGTCCGGTCTTCCTACGAGCAGTACTTC
TRBV28	TRBD1	TRBJ2-3	.	CASSTQGLSADTQYF	TGTGCCAGCAGTACACAGGGGTTAAGTGCAGATACGCAGTATTTT
TRBV18	.	TRBJ1-3	.	CASSPNYSGNTIYF	TGTGCCAGCTCACCAAACTACTCTGGAAACACCATATATTTT
TRBV10-3	TRBD1	TRBJ1-3	once	CAISEWPGTGASGNTIYF	TGTGCCATCAGTGAGTGGCCCGGGACAGGTGCCTCTGGAAACACCATATATTTT
TRBV11-2	.	TRBJ2-7	once	CASSPIGRLAREQYF	TGTGCCAGCAGCCCTATTGGCCGCCTGGCTAGAGAGCAGTACTTC
TRBV6-1	TRBD2	TRBJ2-7	once	CASTQAGGFGYEQYF	TGTGCCAGCACCCAGGCGGGAGGGTTCGGCTACGAGCAGTACTTC
TRBV11-2	TRBD2	TRBJ2-3	.	CASSFRGRRDTQYF	TGTGCCAGCAGCTTCCGCGGGAGACGAGATACGCAGTATTTT
TRBV11-3	.	TRBJ1-4	.	CASSLVSGQNRVATNEKLFF	TGTGCCAGCAGCTTAGTTTCGGGACAAAACAGGGTTGCAACTAATGAAAAACTGTTTTTT
TRBV15	TRBD2	TRBJ2-3	.	CATSRDRLAGGADTQYF	TGTGCCACCAGCAGAGATAGGCTAGCCGGGGGGGCAGATACGCAGTATTTT
TRBV5-1	.	TRBJ2-5	.	CASRGTAYQETQYF	TGCGCCAGCAGGGGGACTGCGTACCAAGAGACCCAGTACTTC
TRBV19	.	TRBJ2-5	.	CASSIRAAVYQETQYF	TGTGCCAGTAGTATTCGAGCGGCCGTGTACCAAGAGACCCAGTACTTC
TRBV27	.	TRBJ1-4	.	CASSSTDYEKLFF	TGTGCCAGCAGTTCCACAGATTATGAAAAACTGTTTTTT
TRBV7-2	TRBD1	TRBJ1-5	.	CASSLGTGGWFQPQHF	TGTGCCAGCAGCTTGGGTACAGGGGGATGGTTTCAGCCCCAGCATTTT
TRBV7-8	TRBD1	TRBJ2-7	.	CASSSTGGGYEQYF	TGTGCCAGCAGCTCGACAGGGGGCGGATACGAGCAGTACTTC
TRBV5-1	.	TRBJ2-7	.	CATAWDSTGEQYF	TGCGCCACCGCTTGGGATTCGACGGGAGAGCAGTACTTC
TRBV5-1	TRBD2	TRBJ2-7	.	CASSLGPAGDSYEQYF	TGCGCCAGCAGCTTGGGCCCAGCGGGGGACTCCTACGAGCAGTACTTC
TRBV5-1	.	TRBJ1-2	few	CASSEGTPLNYGYTF	TGCGCCAGCAGCGAAGGGACGCCACTTAACTATGGCTACACCTTC
TRBV7-8	.	TRBJ1-2	.	CATSRENYGYTF	TGTGCCACCTCGAGGGAGAACTATGGCTACACCTTC
TRBV28	.	TRBJ1-4	.	CASNGSPSGLFF	TGTGCCAGCAATGGATCCCCCTCAGGACTGTTTTTT
TRBV4-3	.	TRBJ1-1	.	CASSQEGTTEAFF	TGCGCCAGCAGCCAAGAAGGGACCACTGAAGCTTTCTTT
TRBV5-1	.	TRBJ2-1	.	CASSLNIEYNEQFF	TGCGCCAGCAGCTTGAACATAGAATACAATGAGCAGTTCTTC
TRBV9	.	TRBJ2-2	.	CASSARTNTGELFF	TGTGCCAGCAGCGCCCGGACAAACACCGGGGAGCTGTTTTTT
TRBV11-2	.	TRBJ2-1	.	CASSLSAGWSYNEQFF	TGTGCCAGCAGCTTATCGGCAGGCTGGTCCTACAATGAGCAGTTCTTC
TRBV5-1	.	TRBJ1-1	.	CASTLDSSMNTEAFF	TGCGCCAGTACACTGGACAGTTCCATGAACACTGAAGCTTTCTTT
TRBV5-5	.	TRBJ2-7	.	CASSLELRIYEQYF	TGTGCCAGCAGCTTGGAGCTTCGAATCTACGAGCAGTACTTC
TRBV28	.	TRBJ2-1	.	CASSSRLKDNEQFF	TGTGCCAGCAGTTCGCGACTAAAAGACAATGAGCAGTTCTTC
TRBV6-5	.	TRBJ2-5	.	CASKMGVWETQYF	TGTGCCAGCAAAATGGGCGTCTGGGAGACCCAGTACTTC
TRBV5-1	.	TRBJ2-5	.	CASSLGVQETQYF	TGCGCCAGCAGCTTAGGAGTCCAGGAGACCCAGTACTTC
TRBV7-2	.	TRBJ2-3	.	CASSLFADTQYF	TGTGCCAGCAGCTTATTCGCAGATACGCAGTATTTT
TRBV7-8	.	TRBJ2-1	.	CASNTRLGLNEQFF	TGTGCCAGCAACACCCGACTAGGTCTCAATGAGCAGTTCTTC